Shown below are 22 T cell receptor beta chains from a single sample sequenced in a study of shared clonotypes between healthy human individuals. Naive CD8 cells comprised CD45RO-negative, CCR7-positively selected cells, excluding terminally differentiated effector memory CD45RA+ cells. Generated by immunoSEQ multiplex PCR, the TCRdb table keeps only in-frame clones and is missing some. The profile shows approximately 810,000 clones, about 92% of them singletons. Sequences were obtained from naive CD8+ T cells sorted from blood. All receptors derive from a man aged 25-40 years in good health.

This sequence joins TRBV5-4 and TRBJ2-7; 9 bases are shared with TRBD1. The ends lost 6 bases at V and 5 bases at J; junction bases unmatched: 12. CDR1 SGHNT and CDR2 YYREEE come from the germline V gene (reference sequence). The CDR3 has 15 amino acids. CDR3: CASTDRGTGTNEQYF. CDR3 sequence (DNA): TGTGCCAGCACCGACCGGGGGACAGGGACCAACGAGCAGTACTTC.

The V and J genes are TRBV6-6 and TRBJ1-1, with TRBD1 identical over 8 bases. The V and J ends lost 5 bases and 6 bases, in that order; junction bases with no gene match: 8. The CDR3 runs 14 residues. Germline V gene data show CDR1 as MNHNY and CDR2 as SVGAGI (reference sequence). The CDR3 loop reads CASSDQDRAAEAFF. CDR3 nucleotides: TGTGCCAGCAGTGACCAGGACAGGGCAGCTGAAGCTTTCTTT.

The V call is TRBV7-6, the J call TRBJ2-3; TRBD2 matches at 9 bases. The germline V gene has CDR1 SGHVS and CDR2 FNYEAQ. The trim removed 3 bases at V and 7 bases at J, leaving 8 bases unmatched. The CDR3 spans 15 residues. The CDR3 nucleotides are TGTGCCAGCAGCTTGAATCTAGCGGGGCCGCATACGCAGTATTTT. This gives the protein CASSLNLAGPHTQYF.

The rearrangement uses TRBV11-1 and TRBJ2-7, with D perhaps assigned TRBD1 or TRBD2 (5 bases each). V lost 0 bases and J 0 bases, leaving 9 bases between the germline ends. The CDR3 sequence is 15 residues long. Germline-derived CDR1 and CDR2 are SGHAT and FQDESV (reference sequence). CDR3 protein: CASSLAWDGSYEQYF. The CDR3 DNA follows: TGTGCCAGCAGCTTAGCGTGGGACGGCTCCTACGAGCAGTACTTC.

The chain carries TRBV4-1 and TRBJ2-3; TRBD2 agrees at 9 bases. Germline trimming cut 3 bases from V and 6 bases from J; bases unmatched to any gene: 10. The germline V gene encodes CDR1 MGHRA and CDR2 YSYEKL. This CDR3 has 16 residues. The CDR3 coding sequence is TGCGCCAGCAGCCAGGCGTTAATAGCGGGAGTGGATACGCAGTATTTT. Translated: CASSQALIAGVDTQYF.

The chain has TRBV28 and TRBJ2-7; D gene uncertain. Germline CDR1 is MDHEN and CDR2 is SYDVKM. The CDR3 runs to 12 residues. V lost 4 bases and J 4 bases, leaving 8 bases between the germline ends. CDR3 nucleotides: TGTGCCAGCAGTTCGGGCCCTTACGAGCAGTACTTC. Its protein is CASSSGPYEQYF.

About this clone: Possible read error: a much larger clone is one base away. The sample carries other DNA sequences with the same CDR3. The rearrangement joins TRBV27 to TRBJ2-7; D call uncertain. Per germline, CDR1 MNHEY and CDR2 SMNVEV (reference sequence). The CDR3 sequence is 11 residues long. V was clipped by 5 bases and J by 4 bases, with 6 bases between them. CDR3 sequence: CASSTLYEQYF. As DNA, the CDR3 is TGTGCCAGCAGTACATTGTACGAGCAGTACTTC.

This clone came up once. The chain recombines TRBV7-9 with TRBJ2-1, with D possibly being TRBD2 (6 bases). This CDR3 is 17 amino acids long. CDR1 and CDR2 (germline): SEHNR, FQNEAQ (reference sequence). DNA for the CDR3: TGTGCTAGTCGTAGCGGCTCGGCGGGTGTTTTAAACAATGAGCAGTTCTTC. Translated: CASRSGSAGVLNNEQFF. The whole variable domain, remainder taken from reference TRBV7-9 and TRBJ2-1, is DTGVSQNPRHKITKRGQNVTFRCDPISEHNRLYWYRQTLGQGPEFLTYFQNEAQLEKSRLLSDRFSAERPKGSFSTLEIQRTEQGDSAMYLCASRSGSAGVLNNEQFFGPGTRLTVL.

Points on this clone: Other DNA sequences in the sample encode the same CDR3. This rearrangement joins TRBV7-9 to TRBJ2-7, with D unclear. Germline assignment: CDR1 SEHNR and CDR2 FQNEAQ (reference sequence). This CDR3 spans 13 amino acids. Trimming left V 4 bases short and J 2 bases short, with 9 bases between. The CDR3 nucleotides are TGTGCCAGCAGCTCAGACACCCCCTACGAGCAGTACTTC. Translated: CASSSDTPYEQYF.

This sequence joins TRBV5-5 and TRBJ2-7; a possible D gene is TRBD2 (5 bases). CDR1 and CDR2 (germline): SGHKS, YYEKEE (reference sequence). The CDR3 is made up of 15 amino acids. Trimming pared 3 bases from V and 4 bases from J, leaving 17 bases between. Here the CDR3 DNA reads TGTGCCAGCAGCTCGCGTGGGCCGAGCGGATACGAGCAGTACTTC. Protein product: CASSSRGPSGYEQYF.

The V and J genes are TRBV9 and TRBJ2-6, with 10 nucleotides matching TRBD1. Trimming at V came to 0 bases and at J to 0 bases, leaving 3 bases not matched to a gene. CDR3 length equals 18 residues. Germline assignment: CDR1 SGDLS and CDR2 YYNGEE. CDR3 residues: CASSVGQGAYSGANVLTF. The CDR3 region has the DNA TGTGCCAGCAGCGTAGGACAGGGGGCTTACTCTGGGGCCAACGTCCTGACTTTC.

The chain combines TRBV11-2 with TRBJ1-4, with 7 bases identical to TRBD1. The J segment lost 4 bases and the V segment lost 5 bases, leaving 10 bases of the junction unmatched. This CDR3 has 16 residues. Germline CDR1 SGHAT, CDR2 FQNNGV. The CDR3 coding sequence is TGTGCCAGCAGCCCATCAAAGACAGGGAGTAATGAAAAACTGTTTTTT. It codes for CASSPSKTGSNEKLFF.

The chain couples TRBV7-6 to TRBJ2-2; TRBD2 might be the D (5 bases). This CDR3 is 15 amino acids long. CDR1 and CDR2 (germline): SGHVS, FNYEAQ. V lost 4 bases to trimming and J lost 5 bases, with 14 bases between them. The CDR3 sequence is CASSWTVGETGELFF. Written as DNA, the CDR3 is TGTGCCAGCAGCTGGACCGTCGGGGAAACCGGGGAGCTGTTTTTT.

The chain joins TRBV6-5 to TRBJ2-1; the match to TRBD2 covers 7 bases. CDR1 and CDR2 from the germline V gene are MNHEY and SVGAGI. The CDR3 loop spans 16 amino acids. The junction had 11 bases not matched to a gene; V was cut back by 2 bases and J by 7 bases. CDR3 sequence: CASSYVWGEGRNEQFF. CDR3 coding DNA: TGTGCCAGCAGTTACGTCTGGGGGGAGGGGAGGAATGAGCAGTTCTTC.

This chain uses TRBV2 with TRBJ1-1, with TRBD1 matching 9 bases. Germline trimming cut 5 bases from V and 7 bases from J; bases unmatched to any gene: 5. The length of the CDR3 is 13 residues. Germline V lookup: CDR1 SNHLY, CDR2 FYNNEI. The CDR3 spells CASSMGQGLEAFF. In nucleotides, the CDR3 is TGTGCCAGCAGTATGGGACAGGGCCTTGAAGCTTTCTTT.

The genes are TRBV7-9 and TRBJ1-1; D possibly corresponds to TRBD1 (6 bases). This CDR3 is built from 13 residues. V lost 5 bases and J 1 base, leaving 8 bases between the germline ends. Germline V gene data show CDR1 as SEHNR and CDR2 as FQNEAQ (reference sequence). DNA for the CDR3: TGTGCCAGCAGCATGGGACAGAACACTGAAGCTTTCTTT. It codes for CASSMGQNTEAFF.

The V gene is TRBV11-2, the J gene TRBJ2-5; D not certain. Between the trimmed V and J ends, which lost 4 bases and 7 bases, there was a span of 10 bases. This CDR3 has 12 residues. Looked up from germline, CDR1 is SGHAT and CDR2 is FQNNGV. The CDR3 DNA reads as TGTGCCAGCAGCTCTTACTCCGGGACCCAGTACTTC. Amino acid sequence: CASSSYSGTQYF.

The chain is built from TRBV27 and TRBJ2-1; D may be TRBD2 (6 bases). Trimming pared 3 bases from V and 9 bases from J, leaving 12 bases between. This CDR3 region has 13 residues. CDR1 and CDR2 from the germline V gene are MNHEY and SMNVEV (reference sequence). The CDR3 reads CASSLSTSSEQFF. CDR3 in DNA: TGTGCCAGCAGTTTGTCGACTAGTTCTGAGCAGTTCTTC.

V is TRBV7-3 and J is TRBJ2-1; the match to TRBD2 covers 11 bases. The CDR3 has 15 residues. With 3 bases clipped from V and 8 bases from J, the junction kept 6 bases outside the gene matches. CDR1 is SGHTA, CDR2 FQGTGA, per germline. The CDR3 loop reads CASSFIAGGTDEQFF. The CDR3 DNA reads TGTGCCAGCAGCTTCATAGCGGGAGGGACAGATGAGCAGTTCTTC. Combining the CDR3 with reference TRBV7-3 and TRBJ2-1 gives the whole variable domain GAGVSQTPSNKVTEKGKYVELRCDPISGHTALYWYRQSLGQGPEFLIYFQGTGAADDSGLPNDRFFAVRPEGSVSTLKIQRTERGDSAVYLCASSFIAGGTDEQFFGPGTRLTVL.

The chain employs TRBV11-2 and TRBJ2-1, with D unresolved. Germline-derived CDR1 and CDR2 are SGHAT and FQNNGV. CDR3 length equals 11 residues. V lost 4 bases to trimming and J lost 10 bases, with 8 bases between them. CDR3 bases: TGTGCCAGCAGCTGGCTGGGGGAGCAGTTCTTC. Amino acid sequence: CASSWLGEQFF.

The chain recombines TRBV6-1 with TRBJ2-7; 10 nucleotides agree with TRBD2. After removal of 2 bases from V and 2 bases from J, the junction contained 9 bases not matched to a gene. Looked up from germline, CDR1 is MNHNS and CDR2 is SASEGT. CDR3 length: 17 residues. As DNA, the CDR3 is TGTGCCAGCAGTGAACACTTCGAACTAGCGGGGACCTACGAGCAGTACTTC. Amino acid sequence: CASSEHFELAGTYEQYF.

This clone was recorded once. CDR3 in DNA: TGTGCCACCAGCCCGGGACTTTACACCGGGGAGCTGTTTTTT. Its protein product is CATSPGLYTGELFF. The J gene is TRBJ2-2, the V gene TRBV15; TRBD2 is a possible D gene (6 bases). The V gene's germline CDR1 is LNHNV and CDR2 YYDKDF (reference sequence). The CDR3 spans 14 residues. V was shortened by 5 bases and J by 3 bases, with 10 bases between the two germline ends.